The T cell receptor beta chain described here comes from a study of monozygotic twins with inflammatory bowel disease. General study points: Relative to healthy twins, IBD patients had fewer clonotypes in common with others, a gap that was especially apparent with disease activity. Telling apart the different T cell subtypes was not possible.

After re-calling the 5' RACE reads, TCRdb lists one entry per CDR3 protein, DNA absent. The sample includes more than 350,000 distinct CDR3 sequences. This CDR3 spans 13 amino acids. Per the germline V gene, CDR1 is SGHRS and CDR2 is YFSETQ. Regarding this clonotype: The target antigen is unknown.

The specimen was blood. The rearrangement links TRBV5-1 to TRBJ1-2. The clonotype comes from a human donor with ulcerative colitis or Crohn's disease, or a healthy co-twin of an affected twin (not recorded which). CDR3 loop: CASSFEGSYGYTF.